The subject of this entry is one T cell receptor (beta chain). Its antigen remains unidentified. There are no base qualities to consult, and no much larger clone falls within one base. Libraries came from the immunoSEQ multiplex PCR assay. To provide template for TCR sequencing, every sample had RNA extracted and reverse transcribed into cDNA. SuperScript III was used for first-strand cDNA synthesis, primed with a 2:1 mix of oligo-dT and random hexamers. A synthetic immune receptor repertoire was used to assess amplification bias, and residual bias was removed computationally. In the paper's pipeline: After raw reads were preprocessed to remove errors, the CDR3 was defined following IMGT conventions as running from the conserved cysteine to phenylalanine. To get clonality, Shannon entropy was normalized by log2 of the number of productive unique TCRs and the result was subtracted from 1. CD4 or CD8 identity of scalp clones was inferred by cross-referencing scalp TCRbeta sequences with sorted blood CD4 and CD8 repertoires. This is the immuneACCESS table as TCRdb keeps it, with only in-frame sequences that have V and J called. A part of the clones is gone; compared with another copy, unresolved V genes explain less than half, and the rest is unexplained. The V and J calls and the clone size are those of that table, but D and trimming were determined from the DNA. This sample comprises roughly 190,000 clones, about three fifths of them detected only once. About 0.94% of the sample comes from the top ten.

These data come from a study of CD8+ T cells in alopecia areata (dated by TCRdb to the late 2010s). Some background on the complete study: Treated patients were enrolled in an open-label pilot trial of oral tofacitinib, 5 to 10 mg twice daily, for moderate-to-severe alopecia areata. Tofacitinib was administered for 6 to 18 months, and 6 months of follow-up off drug were then conducted to assess delayed response and recurrence. Disease severity in treated patients was measured with the SALT score, which quantifies the percentage of affected scalp surface area. To study T cell clonal expansion in alopecia areata, the researchers applied high-throughput TCRbeta sequencing to both the C3H/HeJ mouse model and human patients. On the human side, TCRbeta sequencing was run on scalp tissue and on sorted CD4+ and CD8+ peripheral blood T cells from healthy controls and from alopecia areata patients with either patchy or totalis/universalis disease. Patients on tofacitinib were biopsied at baseline and after 4 and 24 weeks of treatment, and several of the patients also had a later scalp biopsy. Clonality in the scalp was compared among normal scalp (n=4), patchy alopecia areata scalp (n=8), and alopecia totalis/universalis scalp (n=8). The RNA source kit depended on sample type: the PAXgene miRNA kit for fixed scalp, the miRNeasy kit for PBMCs, and the RNeasy kit for mouse skin. Amplification of TCRbeta CDR3 regions was done by immunoSEQ multiplex PCR using 35 Vbeta forward primers and 13 Jbeta reverse primers.

The sample's time point label, in plain terms: about 25 weeks on oral tofacitinib. The sample's treatment or condition label, in plain terms: oral pan-JAK inhibitor, 5-10 mg twice daily. Lesional scalp punch biopsies and peripheral blood were obtained from alopecia areata patients. After PBMCs were isolated by density centrifugation and stained for CD3, CD4 and CD8, a FACSAria was used to sort CD4+ and CD8+ T cells. Here is what the overall study found, with its caveats: Shared TCR sequences between patients were less evident than in mice, which may be partly attributable to HLA diversity in the patient population. During tofacitinib treatment, many expanded lesional clones stuck around in both scalp and blood, and this persistence may partly explain why relapse happens after treatment is stopped. The treated cohort was small, with a single nonresponder, so links between baseline CD8+ expansion and response need larger studies. Lesional scalp, especially in alopecia totalis/universalis, showed higher clonality and more expanded CD8+ clones than normal scalp, suggesting antigenic drive. Unlike mouse skin, where gammadelta T cells dominate, normal human skin contains resident alphabeta T cells that get sequenced too, which complicates analysis of the scalp TCR repertoire. Tofacitinib significantly lowered scalp clonality and the number of expanded CD8+ clones among the top 100 scalp clones.

Counted from cysteine to phenylalanine, this CDR3 has 13 amino acids. Just the 39-base CDR3 DNA is kept, in frame starting at base 1. The germline V gene (reference sequence) sets CDR1 to MNHEY and CDR2 to SMNVEV. V is clipped by 5 bases and J by 3 bases, and the sequence between their germline boundaries is 11 bases long. This receptor was obtained from a human donor with alopecia areata. The input for sequencing was CD4+ T cells sorted from blood, taken at week 24, from a patient treated with tofacitinib. This chain is built from TRBV27 and TRBJ2-7; the D gene remains uncertain. Read as DNA, the sequence is TGTGCCAGCAGTGTAGATTGGGGCTACGAGCAGTACTTC. This translates into CASSVDWGYEQYF.